A single sample is the source of the 2 T cell receptor beta chains below, sequenced in a study of T cell responses to AZD1222 COVID-19 vaccine. The method was immunoSEQ multiplex PCR; TCRdb's version includes in-frame clones alone and lacks a portion of them. The data hold more than 70,000 clones, with 75% to 95% observed a single time. The source material was peripheral blood, sampled 28 days after the second AZD1222 dose. Source of these receptors: an adult who received the AZD1222 COVID-19 vaccine.

The chain combines TRBV6-2 or TRBV6-3 with TRBJ2-1, with 9 bases aligning to TRBD1. The germline V gene has CDR1 MNHEY and CDR2 SVGEGT. The CDR3 covers 15 residues. J gave up 5 bases and V 4 bases, and 6 bases lay outside the gene matches. The CDR3 DNA reads as TGTGCCAGCAGTTCACCCCGACAGGGGGACAATGAGCAGTTCTTC. Translation gives CASSSPRQGDNEQFF.

The chain has TRBV7-9 and TRBJ2-1; no firm D call. CDR3 length: 13 amino acids. The germline V gene has CDR1 SEHNR and CDR2 FQNEAQ (reference sequence). The germline V and J ends were trimmed by 0 bases and 7 bases, with 7 bases remaining between them. CDR3 region: CASSLALGNEQFF. The CDR3 nucleotides read TGTGCCAGCAGCTTAGCGCTCGGTAATGAGCAGTTCTTC.